These T cell receptor beta chains were read from a single sample in a study of T cell responses to AZD1222 COVID-19 vaccine. Using immunoSEQ multiplex PCR, the repertoire was profiled, and TCRdb retains in-frame clones only, with some absent. The sample includes about 150,000 clones, 75% to 95% of them seen just once. Sequenced material: peripheral blood, taken 28 days after the second AZD1222 dose. The receptors originated from an adult who received the AZD1222 COVID-19 vaccine. The conserved cysteine and the conserved F or W are not part of the CDR3 here.

v_call	cdr3_aa
TRBV5-4	ASTPTRMNTEAF
TRBV6-5	ASSSPGQAHT
TRBV3-1/TRBV3-2	ASSSDRGEAF
TRBV6-5	ASSYRGGELF
TRBV6-5	ASSYSAVSYNEQF
TRBV5-4	ASSLGRTGQGSGNTIY
TRBV7-9	ASSPLRSGIYGYT
TRBV7-2	ASSLVQGAVEQY
TRBV11-1	ASSLQRDTQY
TRBV4-1	ASSQVDTGPYEQY
TRBV12-3/TRBV12-4	ASRSATNEQF
TRBV5-1	ASAPPSTDTQY
TRBV12-3/TRBV12-4	ASSIGRYSPLH
TRBV11-3	ASSLDGLAGWGTDTQY
TRBV2	ASDEGQQNEKLF
TRBV11-2	ASSPLKYNEQF
TRBV27	ASSFQTGTSYT
TRBV2	ASSDLRLAGHQETQY
TRBV7-6	ASSLGAGPTPNTEAF
TRBV19	ASSPGGSNEQY
TRBV7-9	ASRGDEQF
TRBV11-3	ASSLAGGPYEQY